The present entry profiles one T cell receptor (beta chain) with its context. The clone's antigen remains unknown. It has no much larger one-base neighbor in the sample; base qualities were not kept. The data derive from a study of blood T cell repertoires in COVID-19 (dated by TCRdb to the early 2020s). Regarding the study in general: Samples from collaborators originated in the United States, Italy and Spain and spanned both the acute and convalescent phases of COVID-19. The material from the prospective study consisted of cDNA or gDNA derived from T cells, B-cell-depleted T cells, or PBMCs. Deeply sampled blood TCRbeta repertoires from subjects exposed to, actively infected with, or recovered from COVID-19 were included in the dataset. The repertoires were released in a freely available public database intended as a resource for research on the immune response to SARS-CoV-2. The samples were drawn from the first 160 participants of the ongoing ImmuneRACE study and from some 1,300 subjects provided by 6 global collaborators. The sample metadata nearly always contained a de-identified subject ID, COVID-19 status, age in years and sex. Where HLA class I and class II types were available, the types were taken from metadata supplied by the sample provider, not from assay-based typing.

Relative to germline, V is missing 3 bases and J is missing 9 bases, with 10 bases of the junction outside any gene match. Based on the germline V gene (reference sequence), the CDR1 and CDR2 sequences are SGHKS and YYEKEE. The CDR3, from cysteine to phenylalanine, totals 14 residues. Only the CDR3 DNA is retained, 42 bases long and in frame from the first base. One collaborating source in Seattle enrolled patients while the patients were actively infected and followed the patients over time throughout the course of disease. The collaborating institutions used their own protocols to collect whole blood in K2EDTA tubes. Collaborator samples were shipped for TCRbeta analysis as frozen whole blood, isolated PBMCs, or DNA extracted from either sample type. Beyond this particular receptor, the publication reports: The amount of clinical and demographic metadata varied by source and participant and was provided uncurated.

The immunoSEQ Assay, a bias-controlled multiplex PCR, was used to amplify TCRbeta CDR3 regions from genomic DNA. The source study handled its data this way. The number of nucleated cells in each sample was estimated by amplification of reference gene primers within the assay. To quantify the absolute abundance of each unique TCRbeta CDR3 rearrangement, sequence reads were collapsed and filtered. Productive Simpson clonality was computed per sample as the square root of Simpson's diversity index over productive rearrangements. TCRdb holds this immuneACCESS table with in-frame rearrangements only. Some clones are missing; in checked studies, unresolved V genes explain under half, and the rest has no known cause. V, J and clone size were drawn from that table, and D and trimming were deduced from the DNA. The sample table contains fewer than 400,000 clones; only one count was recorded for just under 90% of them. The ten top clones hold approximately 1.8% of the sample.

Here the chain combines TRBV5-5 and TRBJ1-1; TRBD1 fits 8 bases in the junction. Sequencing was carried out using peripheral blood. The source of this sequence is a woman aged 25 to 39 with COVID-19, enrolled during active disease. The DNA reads TGTGCCAGCAGCTCGCGTAACGGACAGGGTCAAGCTTTCTTT. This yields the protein CASSSRNGQGQAFF.